Reported below is one TCR beta chain. Its antigen is still unknown. There are 14 residues in the CDR3. The germline CDR1 and CDR2 sequences are SGHTA and FQGTGA. After removal of 6 bases from V and 7 bases from J, the junction contained 9 bases not matched to a gene. This record belongs to a study of Ad26.COV2.S vaccination and SARS-CoV-2 variants. The overall study: The donor belonged to the COV1001 Ad26.COV2.S trial arm. In the study, Ad26.COV2.S was injected intramuscularly once, or twice 56 days apart. Points from the study as a whole: Total T cell responses may have been underestimated by the TCR breadth and depth analyses. The breadth of spike-specific CD8+ and CD4+ T cell responses after vaccination was reportedly substantial.

Described treatment: approximately 18 received Ad26.COV2.S at low or high dose, single or two shots; 5 received placebo; per-sample allocation not given. All samples were drawn on day 63, counting from the first vaccine or placebo injection. Profiling relied on immunoSEQ multiplex PCR, and the TCRdb table lists in-frame clones only, not all of them. The sample consists of about 460,000 clones, roughly nine tenths of them appearing once. Sample: peripheral blood, taken in a trial of Ad26.COV2.S vaccine versus placebo. The clonotype originates from a person aged 18-65 years who received the Ad26.COV2.S COVID-19 vaccine or a placebo. This chain uses TRBV7-3 with TRBJ2-1; TRBD2 agrees at 7 bases. The CDR3 here is CASSGGSAGNEQFF. The CDR3 region has the DNA TGTGCCAGCAGTGGCGGGAGCGCGGGGAATGAGCAGTTCTTC.